This TCR beta chain was documented in a study of cytomegalovirus exposure and HLA in healthy donors. Comments on this clone: As yet, its antigen is unknown.

It was with 60 Vbeta and 13 Jbeta primers that the PCR ran. Profiling relied on immunoSEQ multiplex PCR, and the TCRdb table lists in-frame clones only, not all of them. The sample includes over 95,000 clones, 70% to 80% seen only once; the top ten take less than 10%. General observations from the study: Sequencing artifact likely explains a cluster of highly shared sequence variants. Accurate predictions that matched the HLA-A and HLA-B alleles of most subjects were reportedly made from TCR beta sequences. In a later analysis, donors in an Asian-associated ancestry cluster reportedly had fewer N-insertions in productive TCRs than the cohort mean.

Germline CDR1 SGHDN, CDR2 FVKESK. The CDR3 extends over 13 amino acids. V was cut by 1 base and J by 5 bases, with 5 bases left in between. Sequencing was performed on PBMCs. The chain has TRBV14 and TRBJ2-2; D is ambiguous. The clonotype was recovered from a female donor in good health and CMV-seronegative. The CDR3 reads CASSQAVTGELFF. DNA of the CDR3: TGTGCCAGCAGCCAAGCGGTTACCGGGGAGCTGTTTTTT.